In this sample, the clone carrying this TCR beta chain turned up many times. This sample's TCRbeta library carried unique molecular identifier barcodes. TCRdb re-analysed the PCR reads in MiXCR, keeping a single row per CDR3 protein. Among around 400,000 distinct CDR3 sequences, roughly 20% were seen once, and the ten largest hold 3.8%. This entry is derived from a study of T-cell reconstitution after alpha-beta-depleted transplantation in children. The sample was PBMCs from the stem cell graft donor, taken from the stem cell graft. The receptor's source is a human donor who donated a stem cell graft to a child with acute myeloid leukemia.

The CDR3 region is CASSFPGLGEQYF. CDR3 DNA: TGTGCCAGCAGTTTCCCAGGGCTGGGCGAGCAGTACTTC. The chain has TRBV6-5 and TRBJ2-7, with D possibly being TRBD1 (5 bases). With 4 bases removed from V and 6 bases from J, the gap between germline ends came to 13 bases. The CDR3 runs 13 residues. Per germline, CDR1 MNHEY and CDR2 SVGAGI.